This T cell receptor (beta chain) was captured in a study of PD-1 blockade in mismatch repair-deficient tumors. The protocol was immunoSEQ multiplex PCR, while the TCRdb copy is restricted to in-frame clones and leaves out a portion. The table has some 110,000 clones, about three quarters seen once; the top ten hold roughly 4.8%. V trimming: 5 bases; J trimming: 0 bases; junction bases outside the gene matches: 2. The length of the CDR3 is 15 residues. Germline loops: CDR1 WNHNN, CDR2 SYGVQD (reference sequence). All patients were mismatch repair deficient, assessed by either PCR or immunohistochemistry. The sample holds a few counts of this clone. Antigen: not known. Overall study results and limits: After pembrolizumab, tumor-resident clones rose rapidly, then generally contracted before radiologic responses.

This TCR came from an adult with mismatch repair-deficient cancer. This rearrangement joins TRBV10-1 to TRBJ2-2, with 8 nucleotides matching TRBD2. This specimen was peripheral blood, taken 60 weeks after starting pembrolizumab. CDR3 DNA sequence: TGCGCCAGCAGTAGCGGGGGTTCGAACACCGGGGAGCTGTTTTTT. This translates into CASSSGGSNTGELFF.